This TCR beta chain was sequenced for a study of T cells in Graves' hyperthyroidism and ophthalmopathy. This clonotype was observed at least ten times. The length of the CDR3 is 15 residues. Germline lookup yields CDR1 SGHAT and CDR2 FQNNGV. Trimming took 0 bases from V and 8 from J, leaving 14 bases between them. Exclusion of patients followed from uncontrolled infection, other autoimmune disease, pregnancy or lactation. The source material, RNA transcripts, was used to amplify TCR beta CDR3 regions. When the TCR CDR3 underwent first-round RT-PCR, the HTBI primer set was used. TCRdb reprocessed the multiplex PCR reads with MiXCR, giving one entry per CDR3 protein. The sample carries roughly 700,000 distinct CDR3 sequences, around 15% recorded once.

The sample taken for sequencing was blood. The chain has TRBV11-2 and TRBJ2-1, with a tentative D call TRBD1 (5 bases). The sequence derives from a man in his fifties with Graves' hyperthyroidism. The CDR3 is CASSLDRVNRDEQFF. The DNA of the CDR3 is TGTGCCAGCAGCTTAGACAGGGTCAATCGGGATGAGCAGTTCTTC.